One and the same sample provided the 19 T cell receptor beta chains below, sequenced in a study of shared clonotypes between healthy human individuals. Only in-frame clones appear in the TCRdb table, and some are missing; sequencing was by immunoSEQ multiplex PCR. The sample has 85,000 to 100,000 clones, less than 80% seen once. The sequenced material came from memory CD8+ T cells sorted from blood. Subset reported: CD45RO+ cells pooled with CCR7-negative TemRA cells. All receptors derive from a man aged 25-40 years in good health.

A note on this clone: This same CDR3 is encoded by further DNA sequences in the sample. The V call is TRBV29-1, the J call TRBJ1-4, with TRBD1 identical over 9 bases. This CDR3 is 12 amino acids long. Trimming at V came to 6 bases and at J to 8 bases, leaving 4 bases not matched to a gene. Looked up from germline, CDR1 is SQVTM and CDR2 is ANQGSEA. The CDR3 bases are TGCAGCGTCGGTACAGGGGGCGAAAAACTGTTTTTT. Translation gives CSVGTGGEKLFF.

This clone was counted between two and nine times. The chain combines TRBV5-6 with TRBJ2-7, with D perhaps TRBD2 (5 bases). Trimming stripped 0 bases from V and 2 bases from J, with 9 bases between. This CDR3 is built from 14 residues. Germline CDR1 and CDR2: SGHDT and YYEEEE. The CDR3 region is CASSLGGGPYEQYF. The CDR3 region has the DNA TGTGCCAGCAGCTTGGGAGGAGGACCCTACGAGCAGTACTTC.

The sample holds one count of this clone. This chain links TRBV25-1 with TRBJ2-3; tentative D call: TRBD1 (5 bases). The V gene lost 2 bases and the J gene lost 4 bases, with 10 bases spanning the gap. The CDR3 consists of 14 residues. Germline V gene lookup returns CDR1 MGHDK and CDR2 SYGVNS. This CDR3 reads CASSERRDSDTQYF. Written as DNA, the CDR3 is TGTGCCAGCAGTGAACGCAGGGATTCAGATACGCAGTATTTT.

This clone has more than one count but fewer than ten. As DNA, the CDR3 is TGTGCCAGCAGCCCAGAGCCTAGCGGGAGTTACGAGCAGTACTTC. It specifies CASSPEPSGSYEQYF. The V gene is TRBV11-2, the J gene TRBJ2-7; 10 bases line up with TRBD2. This CDR3 has 15 amino acids. Trimming took 5 bases from V and 4 from J; bases not matched to a gene: 8. Germline CDR1 reads SGHAT; CDR2 reads FQNNGV.

The J gene is TRBJ1-1, the V gene TRBV27; 7 nucleotides line up with TRBD1. The CDR3 has 14 residues. Losses at the gene ends were 5 bases for V and 3 bases for J; bases not matched to a gene: 6. Germline lookup yields CDR1 MNHEY and CDR2 SMNVEV (reference sequence). CDR3 amino acids: CASSTAGGYTEAFF. CDR3 nucleotides: TGTGCCAGCAGTACCGCAGGGGGATACACTGAAGCTTTCTTT.

The sample holds a few counts of this clone. The V call is TRBV15, the J call TRBJ2-3; no firm D call. CDR1 and CDR2 from the germline V gene are LNHNV and YYDKDF (reference sequence). This CDR3 is built from 12 residues. V was clipped by 5 bases and J by 3 bases, with 6 bases between them. The CDR3 sequence is CATSEGTDTQYF. The DNA of the CDR3 is TGTGCCACCAGCGAAGGGACAGATACGCAGTATTTT.

This chain joins TRBV7-9 and TRBJ2-7; 8 bases are shared with TRBD2. The V and J ends lost 2 bases and 6 bases, in that order; junction bases with no gene match: 6. This CDR3 has 14 amino acids. Germline CDR1 SEHNR, CDR2 FQNEAQ (reference sequence). CDR3 residues: CASSLNVAGGEQYF. As DNA, the CDR3 is TGTGCCAGCAGCTTAAATGTGGCGGGAGGCGAGCAGTACTTC.

The V and J genes are TRBV4-3 and TRBJ2-3; D is tentatively TRBD1 or TRBD2 (6 bases each). Germline V gene data show CDR1 as LGHNA and CDR2 as YSLEER. The CDR3 is made up of 16 amino acids. V was shortened by 1 base and J by 6 bases, with 17 bases between the two germline ends. The CDR3 sequence: CASSQGKGGGADTQYF. For the CDR3, the DNA is TGCGCCAGCAGCCAAGGAAAGGGGGGAGGAGCGGATACGCAGTATTTT.

The chain carries TRBV6-6 and TRBJ1-5; D uncertain. Germline CDR1 and CDR2: MNHNY and SVGAGI (reference sequence). The CDR3 consists of 10 residues. Trimming removed 6 bases from V and 9 bases from J, with 6 bases in between. The CDR3 reads CASSPGPQHF. The DNA of the CDR3 is TGTGCCAGCAGCCCAGGGCCCCAGCATTTT.

This chain links TRBV2 with TRBJ2-7, with a possible D match to TRBD1 (7 bases). The CDR3 runs to 15 residues. With 6 bases removed from V and 3 bases from J, the gap between germline ends came to 18 bases. CDR1 and CDR2 from the germline V gene are SNHLY and FYNNEI. The CDR3 here is CASREGWAGGYEQYF. CDR3 coding DNA: TGTGCCAGCAGGGAGGGTTGGGCAGGGGGCTACGAGCAGTACTTC.

V gene TRBV19 combines with J gene TRBJ2-7; D may correspond to TRBD1 or TRBD2 (6 bases each). CDR3 size: 14 residues. Trimming took 3 bases from V and 5 from J, leaving 14 bases between them. Looked up from germline, CDR1 is LNHDA and CDR2 is SQIVND (reference sequence). Here the CDR3 DNA reads TGTGCCAGTAGTATCTGGGGGGCGCAAAACGAGCAGTACTTC. It encodes CASSIWGAQNEQYF.

The chain couples TRBV27 to TRBJ2-3; D may match TRBD1 or TRBD2 (6 bases each). Germline values: CDR1 MNHEY, CDR2 SMNVEV (reference sequence). V lost 2 bases to trimming and J lost 7 bases, with 19 bases between them. The CDR3 has 16 amino acids. CDR3 sequence reads: CASSLGGPLFGNTQYF. The CDR3 bases are TGTGCCAGCAGTTTAGGGGGGCCGCTCTTCGGGAATACGCAGTATTTT.

V gene TRBV7-8 combines with J gene TRBJ2-7, with D hard to call. This CDR3 is 13 amino acids long. The germline gives CDR1 SGHVS, CDR2 FQNEAQ. Trimming cost V 2 bases and J 4 bases, with 9 bases left between them. The CDR3 sequence is CASSLLDSYEQYF. In DNA, the CDR3 is TGTGCCAGCAGCTTATTGGATTCGTACGAGCAGTACTTC.

The V call is TRBV27, the J call TRBJ1-5, with D possibly being TRBD1 (6 bases). Germline lookup yields CDR1 MNHEY and CDR2 SMNVEV (reference sequence). The CDR3 has 17 residues. Trimming shortened V by 6 bases and J by 0 bases, and 18 bases separated the two germline ends. In DNA, the CDR3 is TGTGCCAGCAGCCCGACATCTGGGGGGCCTAGCAATCAGCCCCAGCATTTT. This translates into CASSPTSGGPSNQPQHF.

This rearrangement joins TRBV7-8 to TRBJ2-1; the match to TRBD2 covers 13 bases. V lost 5 bases and J lost 7; bases outside the gene matches: 8. This CDR3 has 16 residues. Germline CDR1 is SGHVS and CDR2 is FQNEAQ. CDR3 bases: TGTGCCAGCAGCCTGAGGGGGACTAGCGGGACTAATGAGCAGTTCTTC. It translates to CASSLRGTSGTNEQFF.

The CDR3 here is CASSSINQETQYF. The CDR3 DNA reads as TGTGCCAGCAGCTCTATCAACCAAGAGACCCAGTACTTC. The rearrangement uses TRBV28 and TRBJ2-5; D is unclear. Trimming pared 6 bases from V and 0 bases from J, leaving 8 bases between. The CDR3 totals 13 residues. Per germline, CDR1 MDHEN and CDR2 SYDVKM.

The gene calls are TRBV6-6 and TRBJ1-2, with TRBD1 as a possible D gene (6 bases). The V and J ends lost 6 bases and 2 bases respectively, with 19 bases between them. The CDR3 has 16 residues. Germline values: CDR1 MNHNY, CDR2 SVGAGI (reference sequence). The CDR3 spells CASSPLGAVKNYGYTF. Here the CDR3 DNA reads TGTGCCAGCAGCCCCCTGGGGGCAGTGAAAAACTATGGCTACACCTTC.

V is TRBV6-1 and J is TRBJ2-3; no firm D call. Germline V lookup: CDR1 MNHNS, CDR2 SASEGT. The CDR3 consists of 16 residues. V lost 1 base, J lost 9 bases, and 20 bases lay in between. The CDR3 coding sequence is TGTGCCAGCAGTGAAGAGATAGGATGGGCCCAGTGGACGCAGTATTTT. This translates into CASSEEIGWAQWTQYF.

This clone was picked up a small number of times. The chain joins TRBV4-3 to TRBJ2-3; D is possibly TRBD1 or TRBD2 (6 bases each). Trimming left V 0 bases short and J 8 bases short, with 18 bases between. CDR3 length equals 16 residues. Germline V CDR1 and CDR2: LGHNA, YSLEER. The CDR3 here is CASSQDGGTFEGTQYF. The CDR3, as DNA: TGCGCCAGCAGCCAAGATGGGGGGACATTCGAGGGTACGCAGTATTTT.